This entry lists 8 T cell receptor beta chains sequenced from one sample in a study of early T cells in non-severe SARS-CoV-2 infection. One entry per CDR3 protein results from TCRdb running MiXCR on the 5' RACE reads. The repertoire holds approximately 65,000 distinct CDR3 sequences, more than 10% seen once, with about 1.7% in the top ten. The source material was whole blood. All receptors derive from an adult who was a healthcare worker with PCR-confirmed SARS-CoV-2 infection or an uninfected control (not recorded which).

In nucleotides, the CDR3 is TGTGCCAGCAGCCCGCCATTGCGGAGGAGCTCCTACGAGCAGTACTTC. This gives the protein CASSPPLRRSSYEQYF. The V call is TRBV11-3, the J call TRBJ2-7, with D tentatively TRBD2 (5 bases). V lost 5 bases and J 0 bases, leaving 17 bases between the germline ends. The CDR3 totals 16 residues. Germline V gene data show CDR1 as SGHNT and CDR2 as YENEEA.

This clonotype occurred many times. CDR3 region: CSAFRTGYGYTF. The CDR3 coding sequence is TGCAGTGCCTTCCGGACAGGGTACGGCTACACCTTC. The chain employs TRBV20-1 and TRBJ1-2; 8 bases fit TRBD1. CDR1 and CDR2 (germline): DFQATT, SNEGSKA (reference sequence). V trimming: 6 bases; J trimming: 8 bases; junction bases outside the gene matches: 8. The CDR3 has 12 amino acids.

This clonotype has a count of ten or more. The gene calls are TRBV7-3 and TRBJ2-3, with D maybe TRBD1 (5 bases). Per the germline V gene, CDR1 is SGHTA and CDR2 is FQGTGA. This CDR3 has 15 amino acids. Between the trimmed V and J ends, which lost 8 bases and 6 bases, there was a span of 21 bases. The CDR3 here is CASAKGAGSFDTQYF. The CDR3, as DNA: TGTGCCAGCGCCAAAGGGGCAGGGTCTTTTGATACGCAGTATTTT.

By proportion, this clonotype is medium-sized. This chain joins TRBV14 and TRBJ2-1; D is unclear. In germline, CDR1 is SGHDN, CDR2 FVKESK. The CDR3 extends over 15 amino acids. The V end was cut by 0 bases, the J end by 0 bases, with 6 bases between. The CDR3, as DNA: TGTGCCAGCAGCCAAGACTCTGGCTCCTACAATGAGCAGTTCTTC. Protein: CASSQDSGSYNEQFF.

At least ten counts were recorded for this clonotype. The chain uses TRBV7-9 and TRBJ2-7, with TRBD1 identical over 7 bases. V trimming: 5 bases; J trimming: 3 bases; junction bases outside the gene matches: 7. The CDR3 has 14 amino acids. CDR1 and CDR2 (germline): SEHNR, FQNEAQ (reference sequence). The CDR3 region is CASSQAGGSYEQYF. The DNA for the CDR3 is TGTGCCAGCAGCCAAGCAGGGGGTAGCTACGAGCAGTACTTC.

The chain employs TRBV7-2 and TRBJ2-7, with no clear D. V lost 2 bases, J lost 3 bases, and 14 bases lay in between. Germline CDR1 reads SGHTA; CDR2 reads FQGNSA. The CDR3 is 15 amino acids. The CDR3 DNA reads TGTGCCAGCAGCTTAACCCATGTTCTGCACTACGAGCAGTACTTC. This encodes CASSLTHVLHYEQYF.

This clonotype has at least ten counts. This sequence joins TRBV20-1 and TRBJ2-2; TRBD2 agrees at 10 bases. Trimming took 6 bases from V and 3 from J; bases not matched to a gene: 7. Germline V CDR1 and CDR2: DFQATT, SNEGSKA (reference sequence). This CDR3 is built from 15 residues. CDR3 coding DNA: TGCAGTGCCCTTAGCGGGGGGTTCTACACCGGGGAGCTGTTTTTT. Amino acids: CSALSGGFYTGELFF.

This clonotype was seen a few times. CDR3 DNA: TGTGCCAGCAGGCCCGAAACAGGGGAGAGGCCTGGGTCTGAAGCTTTCTTT. It translates to CASRPETGERPGSEAFF. The J gene is TRBJ1-1, the V gene TRBV27; 7 bases fit TRBD1. Germline V gene lookup returns CDR1 MNHEY and CDR2 SMNVEV (reference sequence). CDR3 length equals 17 residues. The trim removed 6 bases at V and 6 bases at J, leaving 19 bases unmatched.